The rows below give T cell receptor beta chains drawn from one sample of a study of cytomegalovirus exposure and HLA in healthy donors. The repertoire was sequenced with immunoSEQ multiplex PCR; TCRdb's copy has only in-frame clones and lacks some. The sample has tens of thousands of clones, about 90% seen once. Sequencing was performed on PBMCs. The receptors here all came from a man younger than 30 in good health and CMV-seronegative. Both conserved end residues are part of each CDR3. A D gene is named only where the DNA matches it firmly. Part of the rows lack a size; the others show once, few, many or a class for expanded clones.

d_gene	v_gene	j_gene	abundance	CDR3nt	CDR3aa
-	TRBV5-8	TRBJ2-7	-	TGTGCCAGCAGACTTTTGAGCTCCTACGAGCAGTACTTC	CASRLLSSYEQYF
-	TRBV4-1	TRBJ2-2	-	TGCGCCAGCAGCCAGGCGGCAGGGCGCACCGGGGAGCTGTTTTTT	CASSQAAGRTGELFF
TRBD1	TRBV12-5	TRBJ2-1	-	TGTGCTAGTGGTTCCCTTGACAGGGATGAGCAGTTCTTC	CASGSLDRDEQFF
TRBD2	TRBV9	TRBJ2-1	few	TGTGCCAGCAGCGCACCCGGGACTAACTTCGGTGAGCAGTTCTTC	CASSAPGTNFGEQFF
-	TRBV9	TRBJ2-1	-	TGTGCCAGCAGCGCTGGGGGGACAGCCTACAATGAGCAGTTCTTC	CASSAGGTAYNEQFF
TRBD1	TRBV6-5	TRBJ2-7	-	TGTGCCAGCACTTACGGGACAGGGATCTACGAGCAGTACTTC	CASTYGTGIYEQYF
TRBD1	TRBV27	TRBJ2-1	-	TGTGCCAGCAGTTTACGGACAGGGCGTGAGCAGTTCTTC	CASSLRTGREQFF
TRBD2	TRBV5-1	TRBJ2-1	few	TGCGCCAGCAGCTTCCCAAAAGAACCGCGACTTGCGGGAGCCCATTACAATGAGCAGTTCTTC	CASSFPKEPRLAGAHYNEQFF
-	TRBV27	TRBJ2-2	-	TGTGCCAGCAGTTTACCGGGGTCCCCCGGGGAGCTGTTTTTT	CASSLPGSPGELFF
-	TRBV4-3	TRBJ2-7	-	TGCGCCAGCAGCCAAGATGGCGGGACCTCCCCCGGGGAGCAGTACTTC	CASSQDGGTSPGEQYF
-	TRBV5-4	TRBJ2-7	once	TGTGCCAGCAGCTCTAGACAGGCCTCCTACGAGCAGTACTTC	CASSSRQASYEQYF
TRBD1	TRBV19	TRBJ1-3	-	TGTGCCAGTAGTGCCCAGACAGGGGCTGGAAACACCATATATTTT	CASSAQTGAGNTIYF
-	TRBV12-2	TRBJ1-5	once	TGTGCAAGTCGCTTAGCGCCCTTAAACAATAGCAATCAGCCCCAGCATTTT	CASRLAPLNNSNQPQHF
-	TRBV15	TRBJ1-5	-	TGTGCCACCAGCAGAGTTTACCGGGACTACAATCAGCCCCAGCATTTT	CATSRVYRDYNQPQHF
-	TRBV20-1	TRBJ2-7	-	TGCAGTGCTTGGGGGGTGGACGAGCAGTACTTC	CSAWGVDEQYF
-	TRBV10-3	TRBJ2-7	-	TGTGCCATCACCAACGGACTACTTCGGCCCTACGAGCAGTACTTC	CAITNGLLRPYEQYF
TRBD2	TRBV6-1	TRBJ2-7	-	TGTGCCAGCAGTGAATATACTAGCGGGAGGTACGAGCAGTACTTC	CASSEYTSGRYEQYF
-	TRBV11-1	TRBJ2-3	once	TGTGCCAGCAGCTTAAACGGGAGAAATACGCAGTATTTT	CASSLNGRNTQYF
-	TRBV5-1	TRBJ2-5	-	TGCGCCAGCAGCATGGGACTCACCCAAGAGACCCAGTACTTC	CASSMGLTQETQYF
TRBD2	TRBV7-2	TRBJ2-2	-	TGTGCCAGCAGCATCACCGGGACTAGCGCTGTCACCGGGGAGCTGTTTTTT	CASSITGTSAVTGELFF
TRBD1	TRBV9	TRBJ2-2	-	TGTGCCAGCAGCGCTACATCACGGACAGGGACGGCCGGGGAGCTGTTTTTT	CASSATSRTGTAGELFF
TRBD2	TRBV19	TRBJ2-2	-	TGTGCCAGTAGTACGGGACTAGCTGTCGGGGAGCTGTTTTTT	CASSTGLAVGELFF
-	TRBV14	TRBJ2-2	once	TGTGCCAGCAGCCAAGGGAGTCAGTCGGGGACCGGGGAGCTGTTTTTT	CASSQGSQSGTGELFF
-	TRBV4-1	TRBJ1-4	-	TGCGCCAGCAGCCAAGTGGGGGGGACCTATGAAAAACTGTTTTTT	CASSQVGGTYEKLFF
-	TRBV30	TRBJ1-2	-	TGTGCCTGGAGGCTCGGGTGGGGCTACACCTTC	CAWRLGWGYTF
TRBD1	TRBV7-9	TRBJ2-6	once	TGTGCCAGCAGCTACTTCGCCGGGACAGGCCGCTCTGGGGCCAACGTCCTGACTTTC	CASSYFAGTGRSGANVLTF
-	TRBV6-1	TRBJ1-3	once	TGTGCCAGCAGTGAAGTTCAGGCTGGAAACACCATATATTTT	CASSEVQAGNTIYF
-	TRBV4-2	TRBJ2-3	few	TGTGCCAGCAGCCAAGACGGCGGGCCGGCGGATACGCAGTATTTT	CASSQDGGPADTQYF